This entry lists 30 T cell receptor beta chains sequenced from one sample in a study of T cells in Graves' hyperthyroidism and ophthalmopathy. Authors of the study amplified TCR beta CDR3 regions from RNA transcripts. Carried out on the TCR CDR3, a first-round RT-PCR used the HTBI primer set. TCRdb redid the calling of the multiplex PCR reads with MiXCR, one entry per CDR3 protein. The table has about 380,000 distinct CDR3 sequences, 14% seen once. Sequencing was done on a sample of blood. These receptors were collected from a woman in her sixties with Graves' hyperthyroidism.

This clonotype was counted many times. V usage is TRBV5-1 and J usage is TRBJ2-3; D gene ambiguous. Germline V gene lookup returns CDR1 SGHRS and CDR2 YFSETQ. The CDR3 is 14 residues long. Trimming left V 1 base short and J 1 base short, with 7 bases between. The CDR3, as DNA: TGCGCCAGCAGCTTGCTTTCGGGCACAGATACGCAGTATTTT. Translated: CASSLLSGTDTQYF. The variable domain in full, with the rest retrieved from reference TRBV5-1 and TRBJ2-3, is KAGVTQTPRYLIKTRGQQVTLSCSPISGHRSVSWYQQTPGQGLQFLFEYFSETQRNKGNFPGRFSGRQFSNSRSEMNVSTLELGDSALYLCASSLLSGTDTQYFGPGTRLTVL.

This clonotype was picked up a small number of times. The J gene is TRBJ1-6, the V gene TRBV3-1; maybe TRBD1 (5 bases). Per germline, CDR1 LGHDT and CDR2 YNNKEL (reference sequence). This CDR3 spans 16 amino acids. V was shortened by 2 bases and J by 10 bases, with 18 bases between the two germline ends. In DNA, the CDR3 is TGTGCCAGCAGCCAACGATATCAGGGATTTTCGTCACCCCTCCACTTT. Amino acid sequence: CASSQRYQGFSSPLHF.

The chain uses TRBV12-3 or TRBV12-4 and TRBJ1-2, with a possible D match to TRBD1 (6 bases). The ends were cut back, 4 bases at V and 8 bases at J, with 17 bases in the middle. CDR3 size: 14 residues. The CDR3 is CASSSTTGWGGYTF. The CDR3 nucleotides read TGTGCCAGCAGTTCCACCACAGGGTGGGGGGGCTACACCTTC.

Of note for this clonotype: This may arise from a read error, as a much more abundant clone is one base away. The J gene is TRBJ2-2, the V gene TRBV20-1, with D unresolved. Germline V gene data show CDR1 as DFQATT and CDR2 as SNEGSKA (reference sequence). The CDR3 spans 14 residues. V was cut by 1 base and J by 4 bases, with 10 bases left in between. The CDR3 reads CSARGRLGTGELFF. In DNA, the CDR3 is TGCAGTGCTAGAGGGAGATTGGGCACCGGGGAGCTGTTTTTT.

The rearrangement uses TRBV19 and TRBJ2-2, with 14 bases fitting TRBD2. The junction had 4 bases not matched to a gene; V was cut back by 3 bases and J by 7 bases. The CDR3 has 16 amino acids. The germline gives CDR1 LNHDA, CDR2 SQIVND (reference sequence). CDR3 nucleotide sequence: TGTGCCAGTAGTATGGGACTAGCGGGAGTTGACGGGGAGCTGTTTTTT. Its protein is CASSMGLAGVDGELFF.

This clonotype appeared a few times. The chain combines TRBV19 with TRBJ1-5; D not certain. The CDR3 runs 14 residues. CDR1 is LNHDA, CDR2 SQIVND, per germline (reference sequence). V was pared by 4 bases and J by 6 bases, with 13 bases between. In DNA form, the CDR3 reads TGTGCCAGTAGTAGAGGACCGATAAGTCAGCCCCAGCATTTT. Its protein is CASSRGPISQPQHF.

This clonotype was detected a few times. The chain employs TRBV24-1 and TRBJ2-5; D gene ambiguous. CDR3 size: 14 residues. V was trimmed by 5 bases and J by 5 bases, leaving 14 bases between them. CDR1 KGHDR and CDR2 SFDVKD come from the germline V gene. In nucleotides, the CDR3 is TGTGCCACCAGTGGGGCCTCGGCTCACGAGACCCAGTACTTC. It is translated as CATSGASAHETQYF.

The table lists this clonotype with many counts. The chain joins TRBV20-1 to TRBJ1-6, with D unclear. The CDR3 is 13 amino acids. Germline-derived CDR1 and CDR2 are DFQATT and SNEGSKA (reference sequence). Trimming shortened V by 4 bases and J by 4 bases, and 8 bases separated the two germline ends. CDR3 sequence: CSAIPSYNSPLHF. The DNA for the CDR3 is TGCAGTGCTATCCCCAGTTATAATTCACCCCTCCACTTT.

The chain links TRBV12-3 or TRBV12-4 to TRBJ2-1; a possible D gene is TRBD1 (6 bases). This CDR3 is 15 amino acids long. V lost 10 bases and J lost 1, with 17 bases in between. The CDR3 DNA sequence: TGTGCCACAGGCGTCGGGACACTATCCTACAATGAGCAGTTCTTC. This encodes CATGVGTLSYNEQFF.

The CDR3 DNA is TGCGCCAGCAGCTTGGCGTGGACTAGCGGGAGTGGTGATGAGCAGTTCTTC. Translation gives CASSLAWTSGSGDEQFF. The chain combines TRBV5-1 with TRBJ2-1; 13 bases match TRBD2. This CDR3 comprises 17 residues. The germline V gene has CDR1 SGHRS and CDR2 YFSETQ. Trimming cost V 0 bases and J 8 bases; bases outside gene matches: 8. Complete variable domain (other parts from reference TRBV5-1 and TRBJ2-1): KAGVTQTPRYLIKTRGQQVTLSCSPISGHRSVSWYQQTPGQGLQFLFEYFSETQRNKGNFPGRFSGRQFSNSRSEMNVSTLELGDSALYLCASSLAWTSGSGDEQFFGPGTRLTVL.

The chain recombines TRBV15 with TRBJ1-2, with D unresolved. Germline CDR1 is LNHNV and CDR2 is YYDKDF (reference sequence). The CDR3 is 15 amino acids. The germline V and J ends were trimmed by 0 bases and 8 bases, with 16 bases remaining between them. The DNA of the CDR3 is TGTGCCACCAGCAGAGATCTAACGAGGACCGGGGGCTACACCTTC. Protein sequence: CATSRDLTRTGGYTF.

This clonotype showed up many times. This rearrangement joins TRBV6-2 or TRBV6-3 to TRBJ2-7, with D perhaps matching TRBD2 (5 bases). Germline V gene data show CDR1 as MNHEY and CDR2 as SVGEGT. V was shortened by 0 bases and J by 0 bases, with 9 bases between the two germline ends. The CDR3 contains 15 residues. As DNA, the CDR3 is TGTGCCAGCAGTTACTCTAGCCTAGCCTCCTACGAGCAGTACTTC. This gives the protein CASSYSSLASYEQYF.

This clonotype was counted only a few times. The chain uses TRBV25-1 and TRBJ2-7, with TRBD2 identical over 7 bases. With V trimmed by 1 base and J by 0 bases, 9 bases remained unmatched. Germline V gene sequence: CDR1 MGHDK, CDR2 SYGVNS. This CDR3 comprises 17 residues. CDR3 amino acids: CASSESLVGGSSYEQYF. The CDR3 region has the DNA TGTGCCAGCAGTGAATCTTTGGTGGGCGGGAGCTCCTACGAGCAGTACTTC.

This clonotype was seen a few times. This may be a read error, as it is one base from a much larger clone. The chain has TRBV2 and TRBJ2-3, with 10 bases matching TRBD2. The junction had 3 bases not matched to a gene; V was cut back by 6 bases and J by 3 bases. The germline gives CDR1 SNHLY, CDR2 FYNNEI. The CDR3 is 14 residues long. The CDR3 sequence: CASREREGTDTQYF. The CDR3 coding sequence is TGTGCCAGCAGGGAGCGGGAGGGTACAGATACGCAGTATTTT.

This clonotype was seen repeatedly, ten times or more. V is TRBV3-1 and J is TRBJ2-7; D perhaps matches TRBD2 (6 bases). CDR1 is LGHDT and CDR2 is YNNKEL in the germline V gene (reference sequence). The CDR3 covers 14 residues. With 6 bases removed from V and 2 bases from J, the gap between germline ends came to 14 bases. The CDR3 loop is CASSSGTPAYEQYF. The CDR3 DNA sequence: TGTGCCAGCAGTTCCGGGACTCCGGCCTACGAGCAGTACTTC.

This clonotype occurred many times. In DNA, the CDR3 is TGTGCCAGCAGTAAGGAGTATGGCTACACCTTC. It specifies CASSKEYGYTF. This sequence joins TRBV2 and TRBJ1-2; D unclear. The V and J ends lost 5 bases and 5 bases respectively, with 6 bases between them. CDR3 length: 11 residues. Per germline, CDR1 SNHLY and CDR2 FYNNEI.

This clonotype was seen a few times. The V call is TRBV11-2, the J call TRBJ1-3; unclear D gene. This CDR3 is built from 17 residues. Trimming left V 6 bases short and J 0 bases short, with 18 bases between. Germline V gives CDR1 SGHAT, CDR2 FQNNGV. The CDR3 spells CASSSNGRMDSGNTIYF. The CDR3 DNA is TGTGCCAGCAGTTCAAACGGACGGATGGACTCTGGAAACACCATATATTTT.

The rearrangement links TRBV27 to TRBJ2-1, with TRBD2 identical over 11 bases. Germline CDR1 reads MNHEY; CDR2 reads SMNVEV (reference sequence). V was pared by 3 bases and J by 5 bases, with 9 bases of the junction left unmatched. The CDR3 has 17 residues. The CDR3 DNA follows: TGTGCCAGCAGTTTTCCCAGACTAGCGGGACTCAACAATGAGCAGTTCTTC. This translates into CASSFPRLAGLNNEQFF.

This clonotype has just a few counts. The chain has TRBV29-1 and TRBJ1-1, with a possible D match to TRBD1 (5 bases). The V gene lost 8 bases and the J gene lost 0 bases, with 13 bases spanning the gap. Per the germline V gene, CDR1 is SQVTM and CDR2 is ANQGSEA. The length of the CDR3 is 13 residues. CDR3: CSSSGGLNTEAFF. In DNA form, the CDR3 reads TGCAGCTCCTCGGGGGGTTTGAACACTGAAGCTTTCTTT.

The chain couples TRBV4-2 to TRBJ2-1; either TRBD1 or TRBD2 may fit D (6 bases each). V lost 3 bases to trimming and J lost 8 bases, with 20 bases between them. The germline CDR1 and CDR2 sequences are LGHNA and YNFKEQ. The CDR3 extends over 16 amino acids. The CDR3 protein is CASSQGHRVTSHEQFF. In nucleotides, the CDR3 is TGTGCCAGCAGCCAGGGACACAGGGTGACTAGTCATGAGCAGTTCTTC.

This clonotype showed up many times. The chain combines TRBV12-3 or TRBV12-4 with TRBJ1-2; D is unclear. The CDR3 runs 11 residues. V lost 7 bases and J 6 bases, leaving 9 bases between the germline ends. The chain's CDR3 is CASIQRDGYTF. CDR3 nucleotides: TGTGCCAGCATCCAGCGGGATGGCTACACCTTC.

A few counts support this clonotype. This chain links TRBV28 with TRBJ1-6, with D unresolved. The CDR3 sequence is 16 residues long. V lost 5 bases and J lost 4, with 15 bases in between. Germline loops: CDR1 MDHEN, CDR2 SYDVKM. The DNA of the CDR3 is TGTGCCAGCAGTGGGGAGAGGCTTGGGTATAATTCACCCCTCCACTTT. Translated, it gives CASSGERLGYNSPLHF.

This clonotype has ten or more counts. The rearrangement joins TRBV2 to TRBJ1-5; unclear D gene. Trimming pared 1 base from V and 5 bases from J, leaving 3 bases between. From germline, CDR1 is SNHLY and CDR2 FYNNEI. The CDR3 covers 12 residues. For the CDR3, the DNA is TGTGCCAGCAGTGAAGGCTATCAGCCCCAGCATTTT. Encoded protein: CASSEGYQPQHF. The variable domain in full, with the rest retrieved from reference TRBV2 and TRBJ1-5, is EPEVTQTPSHQVTQMGQEVILRCVPISNHLYFYWYRQILGQKVEFLVSFYNNEISEKSEIFDDQFSVERPDGSNFTLKIRSTKLEDSAMYFCASSEGYQPQHFGDGTRLSIL.

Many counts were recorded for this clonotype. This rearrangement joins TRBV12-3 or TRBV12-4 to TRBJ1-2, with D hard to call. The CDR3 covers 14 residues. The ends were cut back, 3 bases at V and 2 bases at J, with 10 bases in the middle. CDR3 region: CASSFSSTNYGYTF. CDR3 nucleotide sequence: TGTGCCAGCAGTTTTTCTTCGACAAACTATGGCTACACCTTC.

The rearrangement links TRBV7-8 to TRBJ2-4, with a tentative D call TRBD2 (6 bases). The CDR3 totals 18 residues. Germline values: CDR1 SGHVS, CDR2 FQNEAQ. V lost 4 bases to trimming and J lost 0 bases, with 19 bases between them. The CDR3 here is CASSSRRLAEIAKNIQYF. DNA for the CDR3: TGTGCCAGCAGCTCCCGTAGGTTAGCGGAGATAGCCAAAAACATTCAGTACTTC.

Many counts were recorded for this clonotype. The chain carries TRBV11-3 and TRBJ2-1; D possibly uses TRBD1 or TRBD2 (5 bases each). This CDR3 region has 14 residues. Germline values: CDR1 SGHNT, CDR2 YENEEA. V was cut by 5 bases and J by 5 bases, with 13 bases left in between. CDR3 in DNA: TGTGCCAGCAGCCCCGGGGCCGTCGACAATGAGCAGTTCTTC. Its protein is CASSPGAVDNEQFF.

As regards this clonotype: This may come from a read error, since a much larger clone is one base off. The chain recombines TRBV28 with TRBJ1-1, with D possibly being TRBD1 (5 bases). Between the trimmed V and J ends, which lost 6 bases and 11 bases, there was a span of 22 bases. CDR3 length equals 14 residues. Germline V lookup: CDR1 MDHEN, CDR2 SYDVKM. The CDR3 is CASRVGGTGIGAFF. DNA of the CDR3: TGTGCCAGCAGGGTCGGGGGGACCGGGATAGGGGCTTTCTTT.

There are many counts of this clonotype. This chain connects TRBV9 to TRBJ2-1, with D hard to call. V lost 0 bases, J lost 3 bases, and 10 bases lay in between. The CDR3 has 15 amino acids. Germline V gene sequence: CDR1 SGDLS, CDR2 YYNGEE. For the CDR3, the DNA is TGTGCCAGCAGCGTAGGAGGAGACCTCTACAATGAGCAGTTCTTC. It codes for CASSVGGDLYNEQFF.

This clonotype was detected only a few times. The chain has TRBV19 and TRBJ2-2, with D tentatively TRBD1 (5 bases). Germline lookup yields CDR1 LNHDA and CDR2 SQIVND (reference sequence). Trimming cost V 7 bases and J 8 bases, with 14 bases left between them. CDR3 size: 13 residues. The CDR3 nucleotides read TGTGCCAGTACCTTAGGGGCCCCTGGGGAGCTGTTTTTT. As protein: CASTLGAPGELFF.

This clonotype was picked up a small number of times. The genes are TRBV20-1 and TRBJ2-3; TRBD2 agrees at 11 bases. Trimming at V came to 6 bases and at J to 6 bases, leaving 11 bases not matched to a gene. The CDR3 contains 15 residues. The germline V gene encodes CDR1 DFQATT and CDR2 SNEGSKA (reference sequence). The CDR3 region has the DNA TGCAGTGCCCACCGTTTAGCGGGGGGGGGGGATACGCAGTATTTT. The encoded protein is CSAHRLAGGGDTQYF.